The sequence of this TCR beta chain was determined in a study of shared clonotypes between healthy human individuals. This CDR3 is built from 14 residues. CDR1 MDHEN and CDR2 SYDVKM come from the germline V gene. V was cut by 7 bases and J by 6 bases, with 17 bases left in between. Deep-level assay runs were performed. Under the authors' procedure: Quality scores were absent from the junction-only immunoSEQ sequences, so filtering differed. TCRdb's table, derived via immunoSEQ multiplex PCR, lists solely in-frame clones and lacks some. V, J and clone size derive from that table, while D and trimming were established from the DNA sequence. Of some 500,000 clones in the sample, 70% to 80% are singletons; the top ten hold 12%. Donors were healthy HIV-negative adults without recent acute infections or vaccinations.

The chain couples TRBV28 to TRBJ2-3, with D possibly TRBD2 on 6 matching bases. The sequence was obtained from a woman in her 40s in good health. Some clones in this sample may be carry-over from other donors' samples. Source material: PBMCs. The CDR3: CASKSGFAGDTQYF. The DNA for the CDR3 is TGTGCCAGCAAATCGGGGTTTGCGGGGGATACGCAGTATTTT.